This T cell receptor (beta chain) appears in the sequencing data of a study of regulatory T cells in long-lasting Graves disease. Study-wide results and limits: Patients with persistent disease shared 2,500 or so public clonotypes, outpacing the roughly 1,000 shared by new patients. Those with persistent Graves' had less TCR diversity than newly diagnosed patients.

V lost 5 bases and J lost 4, with 23 bases in between. The germline V gene encodes CDR1 MRHNA and CDR2 SNTAGT. The CDR3 length is 18 residues. In the case of this clonotype: Antigen unknown.

To make TCR beta libraries, researchers used iRepertoire HTBI primers and Arm-PCR of CDR3 regions. TCRdb reprocessed the multiplex PCR reads via MiXCR and lists one record per CDR3 protein. The data contain 600,000 to 850,000 distinct CDR3 sequences, 25% to 35% of them singletons. Documented time point: persistent/refractory GD, antithyroid drugs over 5 years with positive TRAb. RNA from PBMCs was the source of the TCR library. An endocrinology department in Xi'an, China, recruited the patients. V usage is TRBV6-4 and J usage is TRBJ1-4; D may be TRBD1 (6 bases). The source of this sequence is a female donor with Graves disease. Here the sequenced sample was peripheral blood mononuclear cells (PBMCs), taken when the disease was refractory, from a patient treated with antithyroid drugs. The CDR3 region is CASSYSFGGLGGNEKLFF. In DNA form, the CDR3 reads TGTGCCAGCAGTTATTCGTTCGGGGGCCTAGGGGGTAATGAAAAACTGTTTTTT.